This T cell receptor (beta chain) was recovered during a study of blood T cells in healthy people across ages. A second PCR of 7 to 11 cycles used a sample-barcoded 5' primer and a J-beta primer mix. TCRdb used MiXCR to reprocess the 5' RACE reads, holding one entry per CDR3 protein. The table lists 1,100,000 or so distinct CDR3 sequences, more than 40% of them singletons. V was shortened by 1 base and J by 11 bases, with 6 bases between the two germline ends. CDR3 length: 11 amino acids. The germline gives CDR1 SEHNR, CDR2 FQNEAQ (reference sequence). The TCR was taken from a woman aged 55-69 years in good health. This chain joins TRBV7-9 and TRBJ2-4; no reliable D call. Sample: blood. Here the CDR3 reads CASSLEAVQYF. CDR3 DNA: TGTGCCAGCAGCTTAGAGGCGGTTCAGTACTTC.